Listed here are 21 T cell receptor beta chains from one sample, sequenced in a study of cytotoxic CD8 clonotypes in ibrutinib-treated CLL. Profiling relied on immunoSEQ multiplex PCR, and the TCRdb table lists in-frame clones only, not all of them. The profile shows about 21,000 clones, roughly 70% of them singletons. The source material was PBMCs, sampled before ibrutinib treatment. Every receptor here comes from a human donor with chronic lymphocytic leukemia.

The chain joins TRBV6-5 to TRBJ1-1; D remains ambiguous. Trimming stripped 5 bases from V and 1 base from J, with 11 bases between. The V gene's germline CDR1 is MNHEY and CDR2 SVGAGI. The CDR3 consists of 14 residues. The CDR3 region has the DNA TGTGCCAGCAGTCCTGCAGCGGGGAACACTGAAGCTTTCTTT. This codes for CASSPAAGNTEAFF.

This chain joins TRBV5-5 and TRBJ2-1, with D perhaps being TRBD1 or TRBD2 (5 bases each). V was cut by 4 bases and J by 5 bases, with 10 bases left in between. This CDR3 contains 13 residues. Germline V gene data show CDR1 as SGHKS and CDR2 as YYEKEE (reference sequence). This chain's CDR3 is CASSPGPDNEQFF. CDR3 DNA sequence: TGTGCCAGCAGCCCGGGACCTGACAATGAGCAGTTCTTC. Full variable domain (rest looked up from reference TRBV5-5 and TRBJ2-1): DAGVTQSPTHLIKTRGQQVTLRCSPISGHKSVSWYQQVLGQGPQFIFQYYEKEERGRGNFPDRFSARQFPNYSSELNVNALLLGDSALYLCASSPGPDNEQFFGPGTRLTVL.

The chain couples TRBV4-1 to TRBJ2-3, with 10 bases lining up with TRBD2. Trimming removed 1 base from V and 1 base from J; junction bases left unmatched: 8. The CDR3 spans 18 residues. CDR1 MGHRA and CDR2 YSYEKL come from the germline V gene. The CDR3 spells CASSQVFLAGVGTDTQYF. CDR3 nucleotide sequence: TGCGCCAGCAGCCAAGTATTCCTAGCGGGAGTAGGCACAGATACGCAGTATTTT.

This clone was seen only once. The chain is built from TRBV30 and TRBJ2-7; 12 nucleotides match TRBD2. V was clipped by 3 bases and J by 5 bases; unmatched bases: 8. CDR1 and CDR2 from the germline V gene are GTSNPN and SVGIG (reference sequence). The CDR3 has 15 residues. As DNA, the CDR3 is TGTGCCTGGAGGGCGACTAGCGGGAGCCTTGACGAGCAGTACTTC. It codes for CAWRATSGSLDEQYF.

This rearrangement joins TRBV7-9 to TRBJ2-2; TRBD2 is a possible D gene (5 bases). The CDR3 sequence is 17 residues long. CDR1 SEHNR and CDR2 FQNEAQ come from the germline V gene (reference sequence). V dropped 5 bases and J dropped 3 bases, with 19 bases sitting between them. The CDR3 DNA reads TGTGCCAGCAGCCCATTGGGCCGTGGAGCGGACACCGGGGAGCTGTTTTTT. Protein: CASSPLGRGADTGELFF. Variable domain in full (rest from reference TRBV7-9 and TRBJ2-2): DTGVSQNPRHKITKRGQNVTFRCDPISEHNRLYWYRQTLGQGPEFLTYFQNEAQLEKSRLLSDRFSAERPKGSFSTLEIQRTEQGDSAMYLCASSPLGRGADTGELFFGEGSRLTVL.

J is TRBJ2-1 and V is TRBV7-9; 10 positions match TRBD2. V was pared by 5 bases and J by 9 bases, with 13 bases of the junction left unmatched. CDR1 and CDR2 (germline): SEHNR, FQNEAQ (reference sequence). The CDR3 contains 16 residues. The CDR3 DNA follows: TGTGCCAGCAGCCCTGGAGGACTAGCGGACCTCAGTGAGCAGTTCTTC. Encoded protein: CASSPGGLADLSEQFF.

J is TRBJ2-7 and V is TRBV6-5; D not resolved. CDR1 and CDR2 (germline): MNHEY, SVGAGI. Trimming left V 3 bases short and J 3 bases short, with 12 bases between. The CDR3 spans 14 residues. CDR3 DNA: TGTGCCAGCAGTTATTCTGGTTTGAACTACGAGCAGTACTTC. Translating gives CASSYSGLNYEQYF.

V gene TRBV28 combines with J gene TRBJ2-3; 10 positions agree with TRBD2. The V segment lost 8 bases and the J segment 4 bases; nucleotides outside the gene matches: 9. This CDR3 is built from 15 residues. Germline V gene lookup returns CDR1 MDHEN and CDR2 SYDVKM. CDR3 sequence: CASHSSGRVSDTQYF. The CDR3 nucleotides read TGTGCCAGCCATTCAAGCGGGAGGGTCTCAGATACGCAGTATTTT.

This clone was observed a few times. Here the CDR3 reads CASSLFSGSYEQYF. The CDR3 DNA follows: TGTGCCAGCAGTTTGTTTTCGGGTAGCTACGAGCAGTACTTC. J is TRBJ2-7 and V is TRBV27; D is ambiguous. The CDR3 has 14 amino acids. Germline assignment: CDR1 MNHEY and CDR2 SMNVEV (reference sequence). The V end was cut by 3 bases, the J end by 3 bases, with 12 bases between.

This clone occurred once. The chain recombines TRBV18 with TRBJ2-1; D not certain. The CDR3 is 13 residues long. Per germline, CDR1 KGHSH and CDR2 LQKENI. V was pared by 4 bases and J by 12 bases, with 16 bases between. CDR3 sequence: CASSLQTFGSQFF. In nucleotides, the CDR3 is TGTGCCAGCTCACTGCAGACGTTCGGGTCGCAGTTCTTC.

The chain joins TRBV18 to TRBJ2-5; no definite D call. The CDR3 length is 15 residues. Germline CDR1 is KGHSH and CDR2 is LQKENI. V was clipped by 3 bases and J by 5 bases, with 16 bases between them. This CDR3 reads CASSPRSLVGETQYF. CDR3 nucleotide sequence: TGTGCCAGCTCACCCCGTTCGTTGGTCGGGGAGACCCAGTACTTC.

The rearrangement joins TRBV27 to TRBJ2-1, with D uncertain. The CDR3 runs 11 residues. Germline assignment: CDR1 MNHEY and CDR2 SMNVEV (reference sequence). With 8 bases removed from V and 10 bases from J, the gap between germline ends came to 12 bases. This CDR3 reads CASPPQAEQFF. Written as DNA, the CDR3 is TGTGCCAGCCCTCCTCAGGCCGAGCAGTTCTTC.

The V and J genes are TRBV30 and TRBJ2-3; D uncertain. Germline CDR1 reads GTSNPN; CDR2 reads SVGIG (reference sequence). The CDR3 has 14 residues. V was pared by 1 base and J by 2 bases, with 10 bases between. The CDR3 region is CAWSGLGLTDTQYF. In DNA form, the CDR3 reads TGTGCCTGGAGTGGGTTAGGGCTCACAGATACGCAGTATTTT.

V usage is TRBV9 and J usage is TRBJ1-4; D is undetermined. V was trimmed by 0 bases and J by 7 bases, leaving 10 bases between them. Germline V gene sequence: CDR1 SGDLS, CDR2 YYNGEE. The CDR3 has 14 amino acids. The CDR3 sequence: CASSVDWVGEKLFF. In nucleotides, the CDR3 is TGTGCCAGCAGCGTAGACTGGGTGGGTGAAAAACTGTTTTTT.

The rearrangement links TRBV5-4 to TRBJ1-2; 7 nucleotides agree with TRBD1. With 3 bases clipped from V and 4 bases from J, the junction kept 9 bases outside the gene matches. Germline V gives CDR1 SGHNT, CDR2 YYREEE (reference sequence). The CDR3 runs to 15 residues. The chain's CDR3 is CASSSSGGLTYGYTF. CDR3 DNA sequence: TGTGCCAGCAGCTCCTCAGGGGGGCTCACCTATGGCTACACCTTC.

V is TRBV2 and J is TRBJ2-1, with 14 bases that match TRBD2. This CDR3 has 15 residues. Germline-derived CDR1 and CDR2 are SNHLY and FYNNEI. Trimming at V came to 7 bases and at J to 9 bases, leaving 8 bases not matched to a gene. The CDR3 sequence is CASNGLAGGGSEQFF. As DNA, the CDR3 is TGTGCCAGCAATGGACTAGCGGGAGGAGGTAGTGAGCAGTTCTTC. Full variable domain (rest looked up from reference TRBV2 and TRBJ2-1): EPEVTQTPSHQVTQMGQEVILRCVPISNHLYFYWYRQILGQKVEFLVSFYNNEISEKSEIFDDQFSVERPDGSNFTLKIRSTKLEDSAMYFCASNGLAGGGSEQFFGPGTRLTVL.

The chain is built from TRBV6-1 and TRBJ2-7; TRBD2 matches 13 bases. J was trimmed by 4 bases and V by 5 bases; bases with no gene match: 2. This CDR3 contains 14 residues. CDR1 and CDR2 (germline): MNHNS, SASEGT. DNA for the CDR3: TGTGCCAGCAGTAGGACTAGCGGGAGTTACGAGCAGTACTTC. This translates into CASSRTSGSYEQYF.

This chain joins TRBV6-4 and TRBJ2-2; no firm D call. Trimming took off 0 bases at V and 7 bases at J, with 18 bases between the two ends. The CDR3 extends over 17 amino acids. Germline V gene sequence: CDR1 MRHNA, CDR2 SNTAGT. Here the CDR3 DNA reads TGTGCCAGCAGTGACTCGCCGGCCCGGAGAAGTGTCGGGGAGCTGTTTTTT. Amino acids: CASSDSPARRSVGELFF.

CDR3 in amino acids: CASSQTGDRRYTEAFF. DNA for the CDR3: TGTGCCAGCAGCCAAACCGGGGACCGTCGGTACACTGAAGCTTTCTTT. This chain connects TRBV7-9 to TRBJ1-1; the D gene is possibly TRBD1 (5 bases). The V gene lost 5 bases and the J gene lost 3 bases, with 19 bases spanning the gap. The CDR3 contains 16 residues. Germline V gene data show CDR1 as SEHNR and CDR2 as FQNEAQ (reference sequence).

The chain uses TRBV6-6 and TRBJ2-2, with D possibly matching TRBD2 (6 bases). The CDR3 has 16 amino acids. Trimming took 6 bases from V and 2 from J, leaving 16 bases between them. CDR1 MNHNY and CDR2 SVGAGI come from the germline V gene (reference sequence). The CDR3 region has the DNA TGTGCCAGCAGCCGCCGGGGAGCGGGTAACACCGGGGAGCTGTTTTTT. Translating it yields CASSRRGAGNTGELFF.

This clone was observed a few times. The V gene is TRBV19, the J gene TRBJ2-2; D assignment may be TRBD1 or TRBD2 (5 bases each). Germline CDR1 reads LNHDA; CDR2 reads SQIVND (reference sequence). CDR3 length: 12 residues. V lost 6 bases, J lost 6 bases, and 8 bases lay in between. The CDR3 loop is CASSTGPGELFF. Written as DNA, the CDR3 is TGTGCCAGTAGCACGGGGCCCGGGGAGCTGTTTTTT.